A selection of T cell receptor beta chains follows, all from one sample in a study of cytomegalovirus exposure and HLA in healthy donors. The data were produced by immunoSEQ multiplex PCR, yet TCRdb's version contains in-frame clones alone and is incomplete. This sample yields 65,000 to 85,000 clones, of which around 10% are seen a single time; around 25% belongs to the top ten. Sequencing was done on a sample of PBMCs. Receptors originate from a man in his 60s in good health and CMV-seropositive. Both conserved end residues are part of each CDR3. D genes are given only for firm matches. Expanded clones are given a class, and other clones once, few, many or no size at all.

CDR3: CASSLGRYPRTGGTEAFF
DNA: TGCGCCAGCAGCTTAGGGAGATACCCTCGTACAGGGGGAACTGAAGCTTTCTTT
V: TRBV5-1
J: TRBJ1-1
D: TRBD1
size: few

CDR3: CSATQGTRSYEQYF
DNA: TGCAGCGCCACACAGGGGACTCGCTCCTACGAGCAGTACTTC
V: TRBV29-1
J: TRBJ2-7
D: NA
size: few

CDR3: CASSIVGGVFGSPLHF
DNA: TGTGCCAGTAGTATAGTGGGAGGGGTATTCGGATCACCCCTCCACTTT
V: TRBV19
J: TRBJ1-6
D: NA
size: few

CDR3: CASSQVGLSTDTQYF
DNA: TGTGCCAGCAGCCAGGTGGGCCTTAGCACAGATACGCAGTATTTT
V: TRBV27
J: TRBJ2-3
D: NA
size: NA

CDR3: CASITGAGGYTF
DNA: TGTGCGAGCATTACAGGGGCCGGTGGCTACACCTTC
V: TRBV7-9
J: TRBJ1-2
D: TRBD1
size: NA

CDR3: CASSATGASNQPQHF
DNA: TGTGCCAGCAGCGCTACAGGCGCAAGCAATCAGCCCCAGCATTTT
V: TRBV9
J: TRBJ1-5
D: NA
size: NA

CDR3: CASSSRGADTEAFF
DNA: TGTGCCAGCAGCTCCCGGGGAGCGGACACTGAAGCTTTCTTT
V: TRBV7-9
J: TRBJ1-1
D: NA
size: few

CDR3: CASSQREVGDTQYF
DNA: TGTGCCAGTAGTCAACGGGAGGTCGGAGATACGCAGTATTTT
V: TRBV19
J: TRBJ2-3
D: TRBD2
size: NA

CDR3: CAWSVHSGMGIQYF
DNA: TGTGCCTGGAGTGTACACAGCGGGATGGGCATTCAGTACTTC
V: TRBV30
J: TRBJ2-4
D: TRBD2
size: NA

CDR3: CAYRDTTTGELFF
DNA: TGTGCATACCGGGACACCACCACCGGGGAGCTGTTTTTT
V: TRBV6-6
J: TRBJ2-2
D: NA
size: NA

CDR3: CASSLARGLRGNEQFF
DNA: TGCGCCAGCAGCTTGGCGCGGGGATTACGGGGGAATGAGCAGTTCTTC
V: TRBV5-1
J: TRBJ2-1
D: NA
size: many

CDR3: CASSALYMNTEAFF
DNA: TGTGCCAGCAGTGCTTTATACATGAACACTGAAGCTTTCTTT
V: TRBV6-1
J: TRBJ1-1
D: NA
size: NA

CDR3: CASTTGTVGETQYF
DNA: TGTGCCAGCACCACAGGGACCGTGGGTGAGACCCAGTACTTC
V: TRBV5-4
J: TRBJ2-5
D: NA
size: few

CDR3: CASSEFGGTAYEQYF
DNA: TGTGCCAGCAGTGAATTTGGCGGGACCGCCTACGAGCAGTACTTC
V: TRBV25-1
J: TRBJ2-7
D: NA
size: many

CDR3: CASSLGTGVGELFF
DNA: TGTGCCAGCAGCCTCGGGACAGGGGTCGGGGAGCTGTTTTTT
V: TRBV27
J: TRBJ2-2
D: TRBD1
size: few

CDR3: CSVDSTGELFF
DNA: TGCAGCGTGGACAGCACCGGGGAGCTGTTTTTT
V: TRBV29-1
J: TRBJ2-2
D: NA
size: few

CDR3: CASSFPGQNSRNEQFF
DNA: TGTGCCAGCAGTTTCCCAGGGCAGAATTCTAGAAATGAGCAGTTCTTC
V: TRBV27
J: TRBJ2-1
D: NA
size: few

CDR3: CASSLGQMNTEAFF
DNA: TGTGCCAGCAGTTTAGGGCAGATGAACACTGAAGCTTTCTTT
V: TRBV28
J: TRBJ1-1
D: NA
size: few

CDR3: CASSRGRQGALGNQPQHF
DNA: TGTGCCAGCAGCCGCGGGAGACAGGGGGCTTTGGGCAATCAGCCCCAGCATTTT
V: TRBV7-8
J: TRBJ1-5
D: TRBD1
size: few

CDR3: CAWVLSDRRNTEAFF
DNA: TGTGCCTGGGTTCTTTCGGACAGGAGGAACACTGAAGCTTTCTTT
V: TRBV30
J: TRBJ1-1
D: TRBD1
size: few